A single sample gave rise to the 31 T cell receptor beta chains below, sequenced in a study of blood T cells in healthy people across ages. Sample-barcoded 5' priming and a J-beta primer mix drove a second PCR of 7 to 11 cycles. TCRdb processed the 5' RACE reads anew with MiXCR; each CDR3 protein has one entry. The table includes about 1 million distinct CDR3 sequences, 40% to 50% detected once. Input material: blood. Source of these receptors: a woman aged 55-70 years in good health.

This chain connects TRBV7-2 to TRBJ2-3, with D maybe TRBD2 (5 bases). Germline V gives CDR1 SGHTA, CDR2 FQGNSA. The length of the CDR3 is 18 residues. Trimming took off 5 bases at V and 6 bases at J, with 27 bases between the two ends. CDR3 DNA: TGTGCCAGCAGCCTCCTACCTACCTTAGCCCCCAGAGGGGATACGCAGTATTTT. Its protein product is CASSLLPTLAPRGDTQYF. The full variable domain, its missing parts supplied by reference TRBV7-2 and TRBJ2-3, is GAGVSQSPSNKVTEKGKDVELRCDPISGHTALYWYRQSLGQGLEFLIYFQGNSAPDKSGLPSDRFSAERTGGSVSTLTIQRTQQEDSAVYLCASSLLPTLAPRGDTQYFGPGTRLTVL.

The rearrangement joins TRBV20-1 to TRBJ2-4; D gene unclear. The DNA end lines up better with TRBJ2-7; the J call may be wrong. The germline CDR1 and CDR2 sequences are DFQATT and SNEGSKA (reference sequence). This CDR3 region has 14 residues. CDR3 residues: CSARDPRNNYEQYF. The CDR3, as DNA: TGCAGTGCTAGAGATCCCCGAAACAACTACGAGCAGTACTTC.

This clonotype was counted between two and nine times. The chain uses TRBV21-1 and TRBJ2-7; the table's D call of TRBD1 was not tested on the DNA. TRBV21-1 is annotated as a pseudogene. CDR3 size: 16 residues. This chain's CDR3 is CASSKGVSDTGYEQYF. The CDR3 bases are TGTGCCAGCAGCAAAGGAGTATCGGACACCGGCTACGAGCAGTACTTC.

The V and J genes are TRBV27 and TRBJ1-1; TRBD1 might be the D (6 bases). Germline CDR1 MNHEY, CDR2 SMNVEV (reference sequence). The CDR3 is 14 residues long. Trimming shortened V by 3 bases and J by 3 bases, and 11 bases separated the two germline ends. For the CDR3, the DNA is TGTGCCAGCAGTTTTTCCAGGGGAGACACTGAAGCTTTCTTT. It codes for CASSFSRGDTEAFF.

The rearrangement links TRBV11-2 to TRBJ2-3; D is unresolved. The V end lost 0 bases, the J end lost 6 bases, and 10 bases lay between the germline ends. From germline, CDR1 is SGHAT and CDR2 FQNNGV. The CDR3 length is 14 residues. CDR3 sequence: CASSLDRPLDTQYF. The CDR3 DNA reads as TGTGCCAGCAGCTTAGATCGGCCTCTGGATACGCAGTATTTT.

In regard to this clonotype: This may stem from a read error, because a much larger clone lies one nucleotide away. V and J are TRBV24-1 and TRBJ2-7; 11 nucleotides match TRBD1. V shed 6 bases and J 3 bases; nucleotides not matched to a gene: 3. The length of the CDR3 is 14 residues. The germline V gene has CDR1 KGHDR and CDR2 SFDVKD. The CDR3 here is CATSSGTGGYEQYF. As DNA, the CDR3 is TGTGCCACCAGTTCCGGGACAGGGGGCTACGAGCAGTACTTC.

Worth noting for this clonotype: An end of the junction does not agree with germline; a read error may underlie this. This rearrangement joins TRBV20-1 to TRBJ1-2; D ambiguous. This CDR3 spans 13 amino acids. Germline V gene data show CDR1 as DFQATT and CDR2 as SNEGSKA (reference sequence). CDR3 sequence (DNA): TGCAGTGCTAGTCAGGTCTCACAATATGGCTTCACCTTC. Protein sequence: CSASQVSQYGFTF.

Turning to this clonotype: The junction differs from germline at one of its ends, possibly a read error. The rearrangement joins TRBV11-2 to TRBJ2-7, with 9 bases matching TRBD2. The CDR3 totals 15 residues. Germline V gene lookup returns CDR1 SGHAT and CDR2 FQNNGV. CDR3 sequence: CAGSLVSGSPYEQYF. The CDR3 DNA follows: TGTGCCGGCAGCTTAGTTAGCGGGAGTCCCTACGAGCAGTACTTC.

This sequence joins TRBV7-9 and TRBJ2-1, with 7 bases that match TRBD2. Trimming took 4 bases from V and 5 from J; bases not matched to a gene: 2. CDR1 SEHNR and CDR2 FQNEAQ come from the germline V gene (reference sequence). The CDR3 runs 13 residues. The CDR3 is CASSWTRNNEQFF. The CDR3 DNA reads TGTGCCAGCAGCTGGACTAGAAACAATGAGCAGTTCTTC.

This clonotype has a handful of counts. V is TRBV7-8 and J is TRBJ2-7; 7 nucleotides match TRBD1. Germline CDR1 reads SGHVS; CDR2 reads FQNEAQ. This CDR3 region has 14 residues. V shed 4 bases and J 6 bases; nucleotides not matched to a gene: 9. CDR3 sequence reads: CASSSRQGSGEQYF. CDR3 DNA sequence: TGTGCCAGCAGCTCTCGACAGGGTAGTGGCGAGCAGTACTTC. Based on the CDR3 plus reference TRBV7-8 and TRBJ2-7, the full variable domain is GAGVSQSPRYKVAKRGQDVALRCDPISGHVSLFWYQQALGQGPEFLTYFQNEAQLDKSGLPSDRFFAERPEGSVSTLKIQRTQQEDSAVYLCASSSRQGSGEQYFGPGTRLTVT.

The chain uses TRBV20-1 and TRBJ2-7; 8 bases are a match to TRBD2. This CDR3 spans 15 amino acids. V dropped 6 bases and J dropped 2; count of bases not matched to a gene: 12. CDR1 is DFQATT and CDR2 is SNEGSKA in the germline V gene (reference sequence). Written as DNA, the CDR3 is TGCAGTGCGCCTCCCTGGGCGGGAGGTGCCTACGAGCAGTACTTC. This translates into CSAPPWAGGAYEQYF.

The chain links TRBV11-2 to TRBJ2-5; D may be TRBD1 (5 bases). Germline CDR1 and CDR2: SGHAT and FQNNGV. The CDR3 is 14 residues long. Trimming cost V 5 bases and J 1 base, with 11 bases left between them. CDR3 sequence reads: CASSPVTAQETQYF. CDR3 in DNA: TGTGCCAGCAGCCCAGTGACAGCCCAAGAGACCCAGTACTTC.

This clonotype was observed at least ten times. The CDR3 sequence is CSGSTGGLYEQYF. The CDR3 coding sequence is TGCAGTGGATCCACAGGGGGCCTATACGAGCAGTACTTC. The chain couples TRBV20-1 to TRBJ2-7; 9 bases fit TRBD1. Trimming at V came to 7 bases and at J to 4 bases, leaving 8 bases not matched to a gene. Germline V gene lookup returns CDR1 DFQATT and CDR2 SNEGSKA (reference sequence). The CDR3 is 13 residues long.

The V call is TRBV29-1, the J call TRBJ1-4; D gene uncertain. The V gene lost 4 bases and the J gene lost 8 bases, with 20 bases spanning the gap. The CDR3 spans 15 residues. Germline CDR1 and CDR2: SQVTM and ANQGSEA. CDR3 residues: CSVGVAGIRGEKLFF. The CDR3 DNA sequence: TGCAGCGTTGGAGTCGCCGGGATAAGAGGAGAAAAACTGTTTTTT.

A note on this clonotype: Germline is not matched at one junction end, which may reflect a read error. The chain uses TRBV18 and TRBJ2-3; no firm D call. The CDR3 has 12 amino acids. CDR1 KGHSH and CDR2 LQKENI come from the germline V gene. The CDR3 DNA reads as TGTGCCATCTCACCTACGTCCGATACGCAGTATTTT. Amino acid sequence: CAISPTSDTQYF.

The rearrangement uses TRBV20-1 and TRBJ1-5, with TRBD1 identical over 7 bases. CDR3 length: 17 amino acids. CDR1 is DFQATT and CDR2 is SNEGSKA in the germline V gene (reference sequence). With V trimmed by 3 bases and J by 2 bases, 13 bases remained unmatched. The CDR3 reads CSARGDTGVGGNQPQHF. Written as DNA, the CDR3 is TGCAGTGCTAGGGGGGATACAGGGGTCGGTGGCAATCAGCCCCAGCATTTT.

This clonotype has a handful of counts. V is TRBV9 and J is TRBJ2-3; the match to TRBD1 covers 7 bases. This CDR3 is 16 amino acids long. V dropped 4 bases and J dropped 2; count of bases not matched to a gene: 10. Germline CDR1 and CDR2: SGDLS and YYNGEE. The CDR3 DNA sequence: TGTGCCAGCAGCACCCGGACAGGAGCGCCCACAGATACGCAGTATTTT. Translated: CASSTRTGAPTDTQYF.

The chain has TRBV9 and TRBJ2-3; no reliable D call. Trimming cost V 1 base and J 0 bases, with 9 bases left between them. The CDR3 runs 15 residues. Germline-derived CDR1 and CDR2 are SGDLS and YYNGEE. In DNA form, the CDR3 reads TGTGCCAGCAGCGTATACGGGCGGAGCACAGATACGCAGTATTTT. It yields the protein CASSVYGRSTDTQYF.

In regard to this clonotype: A junction boundary mismatches the germline segment, possibly from a read error. The gene calls are TRBV5-5 and TRBJ1-5; no firm D call. Germline assignment: CDR1 SGHKS and CDR2 YYEKEE (reference sequence). This CDR3 comprises 13 residues. The CDR3 is CARRLWLDQPQHF. The DNA for the CDR3 is TGTGCCCGCAGACTGTGGCTAGATCAGCCCCAGCATTTT.

This clonotype was seen at least ten times. The chain combines TRBV27 with TRBJ1-4, with D perhaps TRBD1 (5 bases). The CDR3 is 15 amino acids. The ends were cut back, 4 bases at V and 3 bases at J, with 12 bases in the middle. Per the germline V gene, CDR1 is MNHEY and CDR2 is SMNVEV (reference sequence). CDR3 residues: CASSSLTAPNEKLFF. Written as DNA, the CDR3 is TGTGCCAGCAGTTCCCTGACAGCCCCTAATGAAAAACTGTTTTTT.

In regard to this clonotype: At one end the junction does not follow the germline gene, possibly because of a read error. The rearrangement uses TRBV6-5 and TRBJ1-1; unclear D gene. The length of the CDR3 is 12 residues. Germline-derived CDR1 and CDR2 are MNHEY and SVGAGI. This chain's CDR3 is CASSRLNTETFF. The CDR3 bases are TGTGCCAGCAGTCGACTGAACACTGAAACTTTCTTT.

The chain couples TRBV5-1 to TRBJ2-7; D may be TRBD1 (6 bases). The closer fit of TRBJ2-5 to the DNA end suggests the J call may be wrong. The CDR3 totals 15 residues. Germline CDR1 and CDR2: SGHRS and YFSETQ. Written as DNA, the CDR3 is TGCGCCAGCAGCTTGGGTCTCACAGGGACGGAGACCCAGTACTTC. It specifies CASSLGLTGTETQYF.

This clonotype was observed a handful of times. The V and J genes are TRBV21-1 and TRBJ2-1. TRBV21-1 is deemed a pseudogene. The CDR3 contains 14 residues. This CDR3 is CASSKNRGVNEQFF. The DNA for the CDR3 is TGTGCCAGCAGCAAAAATCGAGGAGTCAATGAGCAGTTCTTC.

The chain joins TRBV6-5 to TRBJ2-1; D possibly corresponds to TRBD2 (7 bases). V gave up 0 bases and J gave up 2 bases, with 14 bases separating them. In germline, CDR1 is MNHEY, CDR2 SVGAGI. The CDR3 runs to 17 residues. The DNA for the CDR3 is TGTGCCAGCAGTTACTCCCTTCAGGGGAGGGCCTACAATGAGCAGTTCTTC. It codes for CASSYSLQGRAYNEQFF.

Only one count was recorded for this clonotype. V and J are TRBV6-6 and TRBJ2-7, with D maybe TRBD1 (5 bases). Trimming cost V 1 base and J 0 bases, with 10 bases left between them. The CDR3 length is 15 residues. Germline CDR1 is MNHNY and CDR2 is SVGAGI (reference sequence). CDR3 loop: CASSYLTRDSYEQYF. DNA of the CDR3: TGTGCCAGCAGTTACTTGACCAGGGACTCCTACGAGCAGTACTTC.

The chain joins TRBV20-1 to TRBJ2-1, with D perhaps TRBD1 (6 bases). Between the trimmed V and J ends, which lost 5 bases and 4 bases, there was a span of 21 bases. CDR3 size: 16 residues. The germline V gene encodes CDR1 DFQATT and CDR2 SNEGSKA (reference sequence). The CDR3 region is CSALGPGHLVYNEQFF. The CDR3 DNA follows: TGCAGTGCTTTGGGGCCGGGACACCTAGTATACAATGAGCAGTTCTTC.

This clonotype was observed a few times. The rearrangement uses TRBV27 and TRBJ2-6, with D perhaps matching TRBD1 (6 bases). The CDR3 runs 18 residues. Trimming removed 3 bases from V and 0 bases from J, with 15 bases in between. Germline values: CDR1 MNHEY, CDR2 SMNVEV (reference sequence). In DNA, the CDR3 is TGTGCCAGCAGTTTTCTCTCGCAGGGGATCTCTGGGGCCAACGTCCTGACTTTC. This encodes CASSFLSQGISGANVLTF.

In the case of this clonotype: One base away lies a much larger clone, so this may be a sequencing read error. The gene calls are TRBV6-5 and TRBJ2-5; tentative D call: TRBD1 (5 bases). Germline V gene sequence: CDR1 MNHEY, CDR2 SVGAGI. The CDR3 has 14 amino acids. V gave up 5 bases and J gave up 11 bases, with 21 bases separating them. The CDR3 here is CASSPGFGAYEQYF. The CDR3 DNA is TGTGCCAGCAGTCCCGGGTTTGGGGCCTATGAGCAGTACTTC.

Here the CDR3 DNA reads TGTGCCAGCGGCCGGAACCCCGACGGCGAGCAGTACTTC. Its protein is CASGRNPDGEQYF. The rearrangement links TRBV27 to TRBJ2-4; D uncertain. The end of the DNA aligns better with TRBJ2-7, so the J call may be wrong. The V gene's germline CDR1 is MNHEY and CDR2 SMNVEV (reference sequence). The CDR3 extends over 13 amino acids.

This clonotype showed up just a few times. The rearrangement uses TRBV24-1 and TRBJ2-1; 8 bases are a match to TRBD2. The germline V gene has CDR1 KGHDR and CDR2 SFDVKD. Trimming at V came to 4 bases and at J to 15 bases, leaving 7 bases not matched to a gene. This CDR3 is built from 12 residues. The DNA of the CDR3 is TGTGCCACCAGTGAGCCGGGAGGGGGGCTGTTCTTC. As protein: CATSEPGGGLFF.

This rearrangement joins TRBV10-3 to TRBJ1-5, with D hard to call. The CDR3 covers 15 residues. Per the germline V gene, CDR1 is ENHRY and CDR2 is SYGVKD. The V end lost 2 bases, the J end lost 4 bases, and 12 bases lay between the germline ends. CDR3 DNA sequence: TGTGCCATCAGTGAGGGCGGGCGAAGGAATCAGCCCCAGCATTTT. It translates to CAISEGGRRNQPQHF.